This TCR beta chain was recorded in a study of monozygotic twins with inflammatory bowel disease. General study results and limits: Possibly reflecting limited power, no difference in repertoire similarity was found between concordant and discordant twins.

The CDR3 is 14 amino acids. Germline values: CDR1 LGHNA, CDR2 YSLEER. Reanalyzing the 5' RACE reads, TCRdb keeps one entry per CDR3 protein, without DNA. The listing contains hundreds of thousands of distinct CDR3 sequences. Note on this clonotype: Its matching antigen is unknown.

This sequence originates from a human donor with ulcerative colitis or Crohn's disease, or a healthy co-twin of an affected twin (not recorded which). The J gene is TRBJ1-2, the V gene TRBV4-3. Sequencing was carried out using blood. This chain's CDR3 is CASSQDGVLDGYTF.